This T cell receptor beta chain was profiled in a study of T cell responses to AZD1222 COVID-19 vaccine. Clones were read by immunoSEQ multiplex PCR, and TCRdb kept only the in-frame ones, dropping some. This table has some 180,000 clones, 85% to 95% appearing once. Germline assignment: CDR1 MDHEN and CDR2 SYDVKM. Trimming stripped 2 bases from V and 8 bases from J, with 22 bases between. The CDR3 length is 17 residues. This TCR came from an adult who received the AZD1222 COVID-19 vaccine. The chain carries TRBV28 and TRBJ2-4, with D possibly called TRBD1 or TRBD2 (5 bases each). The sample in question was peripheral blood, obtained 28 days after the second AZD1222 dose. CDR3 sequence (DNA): TGTGCCAGCAGTTTAAGAGGGGCGGCGACACCTTGGGACATTCAGTACTTC. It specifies CASSLRGAATPWDIQYF.